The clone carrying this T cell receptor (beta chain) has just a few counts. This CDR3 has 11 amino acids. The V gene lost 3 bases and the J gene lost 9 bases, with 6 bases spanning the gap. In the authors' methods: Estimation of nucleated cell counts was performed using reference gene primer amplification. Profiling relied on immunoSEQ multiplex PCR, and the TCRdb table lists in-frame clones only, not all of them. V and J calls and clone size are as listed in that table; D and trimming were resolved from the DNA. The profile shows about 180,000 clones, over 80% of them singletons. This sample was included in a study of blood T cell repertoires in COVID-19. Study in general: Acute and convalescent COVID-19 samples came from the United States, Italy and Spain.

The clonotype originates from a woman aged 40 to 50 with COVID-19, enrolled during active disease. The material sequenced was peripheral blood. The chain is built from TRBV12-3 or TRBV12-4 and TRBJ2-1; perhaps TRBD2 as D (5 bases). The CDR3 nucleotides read TGTGCCAGCAGTTTTAGCGTTGAGCAGTTCTTC. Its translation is CASSFSVEQFF.